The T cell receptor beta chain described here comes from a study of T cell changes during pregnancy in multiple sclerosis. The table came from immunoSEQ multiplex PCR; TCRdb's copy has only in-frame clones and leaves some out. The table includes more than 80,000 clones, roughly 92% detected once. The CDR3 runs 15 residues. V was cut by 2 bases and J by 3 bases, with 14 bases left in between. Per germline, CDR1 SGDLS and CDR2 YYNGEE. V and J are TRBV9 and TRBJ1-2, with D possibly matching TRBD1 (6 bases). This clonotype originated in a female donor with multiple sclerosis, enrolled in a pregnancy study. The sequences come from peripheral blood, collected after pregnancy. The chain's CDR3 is CASSVRLGGDYGYTF. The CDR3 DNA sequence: TGTGCCAGCAGCGTGAGGCTAGGGGGAGACTATGGCTACACCTTC.